Following are 31 T cell receptor beta chains from one sample sequenced in a study of neoadjuvant anti-PD-1 for oral cavity cancer. Time point reported: after neoadjuvant nivolumab, at surgical resection. Sequenced by immunoSEQ multiplex PCR; TCRdb stores in-frame clones only, minus some. The table lists roughly 10,000 clones, 55% to 75% of them singletons. This sample comprised PBMCs, obtained after nivolumab (anti-PD-1) treatment. The receptors were gathered from a person between 40 and 85 years old with oral cavity squamous cell carcinoma.

The chain uses TRBV2 and TRBJ2-3; 7 positions agree with TRBD2. Per germline, CDR1 SNHLY and CDR2 FYNNEI. The junction had 6 bases not matched to a gene; V was cut back by 9 bases and J by 0 bases. The CDR3 extends over 14 amino acids. Written as DNA, the CDR3 is TGTGCCAGTGCGCTAGCGGTTAGCACAGATACGCAGTATTTT. Protein: CASALAVSTDTQYF.

This clone was detected a few times. This rearrangement joins TRBV5-1 to TRBJ1-4; TRBD1 matches at 9 bases. The germline V gene encodes CDR1 SGHRS and CDR2 YFSETQ. CDR3 length: 15 amino acids. V was pared by 0 bases and J by 4 bases, with 1 base of the junction left unmatched. CDR3 bases: TGCGCCAGCAGCTTGGGGGACAGGGTTAATGAAAAACTGTTTTTT. Encoded protein: CASSLGDRVNEKLFF.

The chain carries TRBV2 and TRBJ1-2, with D maybe TRBD1 (5 bases). The CDR3 runs 12 residues. Germline loops: CDR1 SNHLY, CDR2 FYNNEI. Between the trimmed V and J ends, which lost 7 bases and 5 bases, there was a span of 11 bases. CDR3: CASTVGGYGYTF. The DNA of the CDR3 is TGTGCCAGCACCGTCGGGGGGTATGGCTACACCTTC.

The V call is TRBV18, the J call TRBJ1-5; D uncertain. CDR1 is KGHSH, CDR2 LQKENI, per germline. The CDR3 contains 13 residues. The V end was cut by 3 bases, the J end by 7 bases, with 10 bases between. DNA for the CDR3: TGTGCCAGCTCACCGAACTCTCTACAGCCCCAGCATTTT. The encoded protein is CASSPNSLQPQHF.

This clone was counted a few times. This chain links TRBV7-2 with TRBJ2-5; weak D call: TRBD1 (7 bases). The CDR3 runs 17 residues. V was shortened by 5 bases and J by 7 bases, with 26 bases between the two germline ends. Germline V CDR1 and CDR2: SGHTA, FQGNSA. In DNA, the CDR3 is TGTGCCAGCAGCGTAACAGGGACAGCTCGAGCCGGGGGGACCCAGTACTTC. Its translation: CASSVTGTARAGGTQYF. The variable domain in full, completed from reference TRBV7-2 and TRBJ2-5, reads GAGVSQSPSNKVTEKGKDVELRCDPISGHTALYWYRQSLGQGLEFLIYFQGNSAPDKSGLPSDRFSAERTGGSVSTLTIQRTQQEDSAVYLCASSVTGTARAGGTQYFGPGTRLLVL.

The genes are TRBV6-6 and TRBJ1-6, with D perhaps matching TRBD1 (5 bases). CDR1 and CDR2 from the germline V gene are MNHNY and SVGAGI (reference sequence). Trimming took 8 bases from V and 9 from J, leaving 20 bases between them. The length of the CDR3 is 15 residues. This CDR3 is CASLETAPGRSPLHF. The CDR3 DNA reads TGTGCCAGCCTCGAGACAGCCCCTGGACGTTCACCCCTCCACTTT.

The CDR3 reads CASSHALEPNYGYTF. Here the CDR3 DNA reads TGTGCCAGCAGCCACGCATTGGAACCTAACTATGGCTACACCTTC. The rearrangement uses TRBV7-8 and TRBJ1-2, with no clear D. The CDR3 consists of 15 residues. V lost 5 bases and J 0 bases, leaving 13 bases between the germline ends. Per germline, CDR1 SGHVS and CDR2 FQNEAQ.

The chain recombines TRBV7-2 with TRBJ1-2; TRBD1 matches at 8 bases. In germline, CDR1 is SGHTA, CDR2 FQGNSA. This CDR3 is built from 14 residues. The ends lost 4 bases at V and 4 bases at J; junction bases unmatched: 5. The CDR3 DNA sequence: TGTGCCAGCAGCTCGGGACAGGCGATCTATGGCTACACCTTC. This encodes CASSSGQAIYGYTF.

This chain uses TRBV4-2 with TRBJ1-4; D uncertain. CDR3 length: 14 amino acids. The V and J ends lost 0 bases and 10 bases respectively, with 12 bases between them. The germline V gene has CDR1 LGHNA and CDR2 YNFKEQ. CDR3 coding DNA: TGTGCCAGCAGCCAAGATGTCCTACAGCCAAAACTGTTTTTT. As protein: CASSQDVLQPKLFF.

The chain uses TRBV9 and TRBJ2-7; 7 positions agree with TRBD1. This CDR3 is built from 15 residues. Trimming took 3 bases from V and 0 from J; bases not matched to a gene: 6. Germline-derived CDR1 and CDR2 are SGDLS and YYNGEE. Written as DNA, the CDR3 is TGTGCCAGCAGCGCGAGGGACAGTAACTCCTACGAGCAGTACTTC. Its protein is CASSARDSNSYEQYF.

The V and J genes are TRBV29-1 and TRBJ1-1; 9 bases agree with TRBD1. There are 13 residues in the CDR3. V trimming: 5 bases; J trimming: 5 bases; junction bases outside the gene matches: 6. Germline CDR1 reads SQVTM; CDR2 reads ANQGSEA. The CDR3 reads CSVSQGAVTEAFF. The DNA for the CDR3 is TGCAGCGTTTCACAGGGGGCGGTTACTGAAGCTTTCTTT.

The chain joins TRBV2 to TRBJ2-5, with D uncertain. In germline, CDR1 is SNHLY, CDR2 FYNNEI. This CDR3 comprises 15 residues. V lost 4 bases to trimming and J lost 1 base, with 13 bases between them. DNA for the CDR3: TGTGCCAGCAGTGGGGTGTCTGTCCCCCAAGAGACCCAGTACTTC. Encoded protein: CASSGVSVPQETQYF.

J is TRBJ2-2 and V is TRBV19; 7 bases align to TRBD2. J gave up 4 bases and V 6 bases, and 14 bases lay outside the gene matches. The CDR3 loop spans 17 amino acids. CDR1 LNHDA and CDR2 SQIVND come from the germline V gene (reference sequence). The CDR3 DNA reads TGTGCCAGTAGAGGGGAGGGCCGGGGAGTTGCCACCGGGGAGCTGTTTTTT. This encodes CASRGEGRGVATGELFF.

This clone was seen a handful of times. CDR3 in amino acids: CASSASGTSGRAGAGELFF. In DNA, the CDR3 is TGTGCCAGCAGCGCGTCCGGGACTAGCGGGAGGGCCGGGGCCGGGGAGCTGTTTTTT. The genes are TRBV5-4 and TRBJ2-2; 16 bases map to TRBD2. Germline assignment: CDR1 SGHNT and CDR2 YYREEE (reference sequence). The ends lost 4 bases at V and 6 bases at J; junction bases unmatched: 12. The length of the CDR3 is 19 residues. The whole variable domain, filled in from reference TRBV5-4 and TRBJ2-2, reads ETGVTQSPTHLIKTRGQQVTLRCSSQSGHNTVSWYQQALGQGPQFIFQYYREEENGRGNFPPRFSGLQFPNYSSELNVNALELDDSALYLCASSASGTSGRAGAGELFFGEGSRLTVL.

This sequence joins TRBV14 and TRBJ1-1; 7 nucleotides agree with TRBD1. Germline CDR1 is SGHDN and CDR2 is FVKESK. With 1 base clipped from V and 1 base from J, the junction kept 3 bases outside the gene matches. CDR3 length: 15 residues. CDR3 amino acids: CASSQAGGANTEAFF. For the CDR3, the DNA is TGTGCCAGCAGCCAAGCAGGGGGGGCGAACACTGAAGCTTTCTTT.

This clone was seen more than once but under ten times. The chain joins TRBV27 to TRBJ2-7; TRBD1 or TRBD2 may be the D gene (5 bases each). The germline V gene encodes CDR1 MNHEY and CDR2 SMNVEV (reference sequence). This CDR3 spans 14 amino acids. Trimming took 7 bases from V and 9 from J, leaving 22 bases between them. The CDR3, as DNA: TGTGCCAGCACCCTGGCGGAACTGGGACGAGGGCAGTACTTC. This sequence encodes CASTLAELGRGQYF.

The chain carries TRBV11-3 and TRBJ2-7, with 9 bases identical to TRBD1. Germline V gives CDR1 SGHNT, CDR2 YENEEA. The CDR3 runs 18 residues. V lost 5 bases and J lost 1; bases outside the gene matches: 15. CDR3 sequence reads: CASSLQLARQGVSYEQYF. The CDR3 bases are TGTGCCAGCAGCCTACAACTAGCCCGACAGGGGGTGTCCTACGAGCAGTACTTC.

The chain uses TRBV5-1 and TRBJ2-7; tentative D call: TRBD2 (6 bases). The CDR3 length is 12 residues. Trimming pared 3 bases from V and 7 bases from J, leaving 11 bases between. Per germline, CDR1 SGHRS and CDR2 YFSETQ. CDR3 protein: CASSWPGEEQYF. CDR3 nucleotide sequence: TGCGCCAGCAGCTGGCCGGGGGAAGAGCAGTACTTC.

The rearrangement uses TRBV7-2 and TRBJ1-2; the D is unclear. V gave up 5 bases and J gave up 2 bases, with 9 bases separating them. CDR1 is SGHTA, CDR2 FQGNSA, per germline. The CDR3 contains 13 residues. Written as DNA, the CDR3 is TGTGCCAGCAGCCCCGGGGTCAACTATGGCTACACCTTC. Translation gives CASSPGVNYGYTF.

This chain links TRBV28 with TRBJ2-3; tentatively, D is TRBD1 or TRBD2 (5 bases each). Trimming pared 4 bases from V and 3 bases from J, leaving 5 bases between. Germline CDR1 and CDR2: MDHEN and SYDVKM. This CDR3 is 12 amino acids long. For the CDR3, the DNA is TGTGCCAGCAGTTGGGGGACAGATACGCAGTATTTT. Protein sequence: CASSWGTDTQYF.

This clone showed up just a few times. J is TRBJ2-1 and V is TRBV11-2, with 15 bases identical to TRBD2. Germline assignment: CDR1 SGHAT and CDR2 FQNNGV. The CDR3 is made up of 19 amino acids. V trimming: 3 bases; J trimming: 0 bases; junction bases outside the gene matches: 6. As DNA, the CDR3 is TGTGCCAGCAGCTTCGGACTAGCGGGAGGGCTTAGCTCCTACAATGAGCAGTTCTTC. Its translation: CASSFGLAGGLSSYNEQFF.

The chain employs TRBV27 and TRBJ2-7; D possibly uses TRBD1 or TRBD2 (6 bases each). The germline V gene encodes CDR1 MNHEY and CDR2 SMNVEV (reference sequence). Trimming took 5 bases from V and 4 from J, leaving 15 bases between them. The CDR3 consists of 14 residues. CDR3 sequence: CASSPRGARYEQYF. In DNA form, the CDR3 reads TGTGCCAGCAGTCCGAGGGGGGCGCGGTACGAGCAGTACTTC.

The rearrangement uses TRBV19 and TRBJ1-1; unclear D gene. Germline V CDR1 and CDR2: LNHDA, SQIVND (reference sequence). CDR3 length equals 14 residues. The V gene lost 3 bases and the J gene lost 6 bases, with 14 bases spanning the gap. CDR3 nucleotide sequence: TGTGCCAGTAGTATGGGCACCCGTGGGGCTGAAGCTTTCTTT. Translating it yields CASSMGTRGAEAFF.

The chain couples TRBV5-6 to TRBJ1-1; TRBD1 agrees at 8 bases. Germline trimming cut 4 bases from V and 4 bases from J; bases unmatched to any gene: 6. CDR1 is SGHDT, CDR2 YYEEEE, per germline. This CDR3 comprises 14 residues. DNA for the CDR3: TGTGCCAGCAGCCTTCGACAGGGGAGCACTGAAGCTTTCTTT. Its protein is CASSLRQGSTEAFF.

The rearrangement links TRBV29-1 to TRBJ2-7; no definite D call. V was pared by 6 bases and J by 0 bases, with 9 bases between. CDR3 length: 12 residues. The germline V gene encodes CDR1 SQVTM and CDR2 ANQGSEA. The CDR3 region has the DNA TGCAGCGTCGGTGAGAGCTCCTACGAGCAGTACTTC. Translation: CSVGESSYEQYF.

J is TRBJ2-5 and V is TRBV5-1, with TRBD1 matching over 7 bases. V trimming: 2 bases; J trimming: 2 bases; junction bases outside the gene matches: 3. CDR1 and CDR2 (germline): SGHRS, YFSETQ. This CDR3 has 14 residues. This CDR3 is CASSFRQGQETQYF. CDR3 in DNA: TGCGCCAGCAGCTTTCGACAGGGTCAAGAGACCCAGTACTTC.

V and J are TRBV4-1 and TRBJ1-1; the match to TRBD1 covers 8 bases. The CDR3 consists of 15 residues. V was clipped by 0 bases and J by 5 bases; unmatched bases: 5. Germline assignment: CDR1 MGHRA and CDR2 YSYEKL. CDR3 amino acids: CASSQDIRTGTEAFF. The CDR3 DNA reads TGCGCCAGCAGCCAAGACATCCGGACAGGGACTGAAGCTTTCTTT.

The chain links TRBV9 to TRBJ1-4; maybe TRBD1 (5 bases). The germline V and J ends were trimmed by 2 bases and 4 bases, with 12 bases remaining between them. This CDR3 has 15 residues. Germline lookup yields CDR1 SGDLS and CDR2 YYNGEE. The CDR3 nucleotides read TGTGCCAGCAGCGTCGTTGGGGGGATTAATGAAAAACTGTTTTTT. The encoded protein is CASSVVGGINEKLFF.

The chain has TRBV7-7 and TRBJ2-3; perhaps TRBD2 as D (6 bases). There are 17 residues in the CDR3. Trimming took off 5 bases at V and 4 bases at J, with 22 bases between the two ends. Germline V gives CDR1 SSHAT, CDR2 FNYEAQ (reference sequence). The CDR3 is CASSLGSRGVGADTQYF. CDR3 nucleotide sequence: TGTGCCAGCAGCCTAGGGTCGCGCGGGGTCGGGGCAGATACGCAGTATTTT.

This chain joins TRBV2 and TRBJ1-2; D is uncertain. Germline CDR1 is SNHLY and CDR2 is FYNNEI. This CDR3 comprises 16 residues. Trimming pared 5 bases from V and 8 bases from J, leaving 24 bases between. In nucleotides, the CDR3 is TGTGCCAGCAGTCTCACCGGTCGCGCGGCAGTTCGAGGCTACACCTTC. Translated, it gives CASSLTGRAAVRGYTF.

V usage is TRBV30 and J usage is TRBJ2-7; TRBD1 is a possible D gene (5 bases). The germline V gene has CDR1 GTSNPN and CDR2 SVGIG (reference sequence). The length of the CDR3 is 14 residues. V was pared by 2 bases and J by 2 bases, with 13 bases between. This CDR3 reads CAWSTGQGPYEQYF. The CDR3 DNA is TGTGCCTGGAGTACTGGTCAGGGTCCCTACGAGCAGTACTTC.